One sample yielded the 21 T cell receptor beta chains listed below, sequenced in a study of CXCR3-negative and CXCR3-positive naive CD8 T cells. Study-level results: CXCR3-expressing naive cells carried TRB CDR3s more hydrophobic than those of CXCR3-negative naive cells.

The study made its TRB cDNA libraries by 5' RACE, adding UMI labels. TCRdb re-analyzed the 5' RACE reads; it lists each CDR3 protein once, without DNA. The table for this sample gives approximately 5,100 distinct CDR3 sequences. Their antigen targets remain unknown. The sequencing input was naive CXCR3+ CD8+ T cells from blood. Subset meaning: CD45RO-CCR7+CD27+CD95- naive CD8+ T cells expressing CXCR3 (TNR3+). Receptor source: a human donor in good health. Some clones in this sample may be carry-over from other donors' samples.

The chain links TRBV27 to TRBJ2-1; absent DNA, TCRdb's TRBD2 call cannot be checked. The CDR3 is 14 amino acids. The germline gives CDR1 MNHEY, CDR2 SMNVEV (reference sequence). The CDR3 reads CASWGLAGDNEQFF.

The chain couples TRBV9 to TRBJ1-4; the TCRdb D gene call, TRBD1, has no DNA to confirm it. From germline, CDR1 is SGDLS and CDR2 YYNGEE. This CDR3 is built from 16 residues. CDR3 loop: CASSVSEETPTGKLFF.

The genes are TRBV7-3 and TRBJ2-7; TCRdb proposes TRBD2, but this gene call is untestable without DNA. The CDR3 loop spans 13 amino acids. Germline CDR1 SGHTA, CDR2 FQGTGA. This CDR3 reads CASSLGLAYEQYF.

The CDR3 sequence is CASSGYSGGFYEQYF. The genes are TRBV9 and TRBJ2-7; checking the TCRdb D call of TRBD2 is not possible without DNA. The CDR3 length is 15 residues. Looked up from germline, CDR1 is SGDLS and CDR2 is YYNGEE.

The rearrangement links TRBV10-3 to TRBJ1-1; TCRdb's D gene call, TRBD1, goes unchecked for lack of DNA. This CDR3 contains 13 residues. Germline CDR1 and CDR2: ENHRY and SYGVKD. The CDR3 is CAISDRGNTEAFF.

J is TRBJ1-1 and V is TRBV12-3 or TRBV12-4; absent DNA, TCRdb's TRBD1 call cannot be checked. The CDR3 totals 17 residues. CDR3 residues: CASSPVRDRGQITEAFF.

According to its frequency, this clonotype is large (0.1 to 1%). The chain joins TRBV10-3 to TRBJ2-7. Germline values: CDR1 ENHRY, CDR2 SYGVKD. The CDR3 length is 16 residues. CDR3 protein: CAISGQATVGAYEQYF.

The chain carries TRBV2 and TRBJ2-3. The CDR3 spans 11 residues. The germline CDR1 and CDR2 sequences are SNHLY and FYNNEI. CDR3 sequence: CASSLPDTQYF.

This chain links TRBV13 with TRBJ2-5; there is no DNA to check the TCRdb D call of TRBD2. The CDR3 length is 19 residues. The germline V gene has CDR1 PRHDT and CDR2 FYEKMQ (reference sequence). CDR3 sequence: CASSFSPPSAGGVQETQYF.

Its frequency marks this clonotype as medium-sized (0.01 to 0.1%). The V and J genes are TRBV21-1 and TRBJ2-1; the TCRdb D gene call, TRBD2, has no DNA to confirm it. TRBV21-1 is given as a pseudogene. The CDR3 runs 16 residues. The CDR3 loop is CASSKGQRGAYNEQFF.

The rearrangement joins TRBV29-1 to TRBJ1-1. The CDR3 sequence is 14 residues long. CDR1 and CDR2 from the germline V gene are SQVTM and ANQGSEA. The CDR3 is CSVDTTPYATEAFF.

V usage is TRBV21-1 and J usage is TRBJ2-7; TCRdb's assignment of TRBD1 cannot be checked, as there is no DNA. TRBV21-1 is classified as a pseudogene. This CDR3 is built from 14 residues. CDR3 amino acids: CASSKAHDSYEQYF.

The chain employs TRBV29-1 and TRBJ2-1. Germline V gene sequence: CDR1 SQVTM, CDR2 ANQGSEA. The CDR3 extends over 14 amino acids. The CDR3: CSVESASSYNEQFF.

The chain couples TRBV29-1 to TRBJ2-1. The CDR3 loop spans 13 amino acids. Germline V lookup: CDR1 SQVTM, CDR2 ANQGSEA. CDR3 amino acids: CSVEEGFGNEQFF.

Its frequency marks this clonotype as medium-sized. The J gene is TRBJ1-4, the V gene TRBV7-9; TCRdb returns TRBD1, unconfirmable since there is no DNA. The CDR3 loop spans 17 amino acids. Germline V lookup: CDR1 SEHNR, CDR2 FQNEAQ (reference sequence). CDR3 sequence reads: CASSPQFGQGAKEKLFF.

V is TRBV29-1 and J is TRBJ1-5; TCRdb indicates TRBD1, and absent DNA this call remains unverified. The CDR3 has 14 amino acids. Germline V gene sequence: CDR1 SQVTM, CDR2 ANQGSEA. The CDR3 reads CSVAGTEDNQPQHF.

The chain links TRBV5-6 to TRBJ2-3; TCRdb's D call, TRBD2, is unchecked because there is no DNA. The CDR3 has 17 residues. Germline values: CDR1 SGHDT, CDR2 YYEEEE. The CDR3 here is CASSLARGETNTDTQYF.

This clonotype is medium-sized by frequency. The chain couples TRBV7-9 to TRBJ1-5; TCRdb calls TRBD1, which cannot be checked without DNA. Germline V gene lookup returns CDR1 SEHNR and CDR2 FQNEAQ (reference sequence). The CDR3 sequence is 14 residues long. The CDR3 reads CASSAWGAGHPQHF.

The rearrangement joins TRBV28 to TRBJ2-7; the TCRdb D gene call, TRBD1, has no DNA to confirm it. CDR1 is MDHEN and CDR2 is SYDVKM in the germline V gene. CDR3 size: 16 residues. The CDR3 loop reads CASSPMGAGPLYEQYF.

This clonotype ranks as medium-sized (0.01 to 0.1%) in terms of frequency. This chain uses TRBV7-9 with TRBJ2-1; TCRdb calls TRBD1, which cannot be checked without DNA. Germline values: CDR1 SEHNR, CDR2 FQNEAQ (reference sequence). This CDR3 contains 15 residues. The CDR3 sequence: CARAIGTGGYNEQFF.

The CDR3 region is CASNPSSGRSYNEQFF. The gene calls are TRBV7-9 and TRBJ2-1; TCRdb names TRBD2, which stays unverified in the absence of DNA. The CDR3 loop spans 16 amino acids. Per the germline V gene, CDR1 is SEHNR and CDR2 is FQNEAQ (reference sequence).